This T cell receptor beta chain stems from a study of neurological immune-mediated disorders. Study-wide results and limits: No CDR3 amino acid sequences were shared by expanded clones across subjects, suggesting private repertoires in all groups.

V shed 1 base, J shed 10 bases, and the junction held 5 bases outside the gene matches. The CDR3 length is 16 residues. Germline CDR1 and CDR2: SGHTA and FQGNSA. This clonotype was recorded at least ten times. Its cognate antigen is unknown. Time point of the sample: longitudinal time-point 3. TCRdb re-called the 5' RACE reads with MiXCR, one entry per CDR3 protein. This sample has tens of thousands of distinct CDR3 sequences; 3.5% to 5.5% occur once, and the top ten carry approximately 5.8%. The rearrangement links TRBV7-2 to TRBJ2-1, with 15 bases aligning to TRBD2. Sequencing was done on a sample of PBMCs. The TCR originated in a woman aged 55-69 years with multiple sclerosis. In nucleotides, the CDR3 is TGTGCCAGCAGCTTAGAGGGACTAGCGGGGGGAAGAGAGCAGTTCTTC. It specifies CASSLEGLAGGREQFF.